Below are 19 T cell receptor beta chains sequenced from a single sample in a study of T cell responses to AZD1222 COVID-19 vaccine. Libraries were prepared by immunoSEQ multiplex PCR; TCRdb keeps only in-frame clonotypes and omits some of them. Seen here are 130,000 or so clones, 90% to 95% observed once, and the top ten hold 1.5% to 2%. The sample here was peripheral blood, taken on day 0 of AZD1222 vaccination. Source of these receptors: an adult in good health.

The chain employs TRBV11-2 and TRBJ2-2; 12 nucleotides align to TRBD2. This CDR3 has 16 amino acids. Germline CDR1 SGHAT, CDR2 FQNNGV. Trimming removed 5 bases from V and 7 bases from J; junction bases left unmatched: 8. CDR3 bases: TGTGCCAGCAGCCTGACTAGCGGGAGTGACGGCGGGGAGCTGTTTTTT. Its protein is CASSLTSGSDGGELFF.

This clone appeared a few times. The chain is built from TRBV7-9 and TRBJ1-4; D perhaps matches TRBD1 (5 bases). Looked up from germline, CDR1 is SEHNR and CDR2 is FQNEAQ (reference sequence). The V and J ends lost 1 base and 8 bases respectively, with 14 bases between them. The CDR3 is 15 residues long. The CDR3 DNA reads TGTGCCAGCAGCTTAGGAGGGGATCCGAACGAAAAACTGTTTTTT. It yields the protein CASSLGGDPNEKLFF.

J is TRBJ2-7 and V is TRBV18; D gene uncertain. Per the germline V gene, CDR1 is KGHSH and CDR2 is LQKENI. The CDR3 totals 19 residues. V gave up 3 bases and J gave up 0 bases, with 24 bases separating them. This chain's CDR3 is CASSPPSLEFSGNSYEQYF. CDR3 DNA: TGTGCCAGCTCACCCCCCTCGTTAGAATTTTCAGGAAACTCCTACGAGCAGTACTTC.

The chain links TRBV28 to TRBJ2-7; the D gene is possibly TRBD2 (6 bases). The V gene lost 6 bases and the J gene lost 2 bases, with 20 bases spanning the gap. Germline CDR1 and CDR2: MDHEN and SYDVKM. The CDR3 is made up of 16 amino acids. CDR3 in DNA: TGTGCCAGCAGAAAGGCTTCGTGGGGGGTTACCTACGAGCAGTACTTC. This codes for CASRKASWGVTYEQYF.

The chain recombines TRBV5-6 with TRBJ1-6, with D possibly TRBD1 on 6 matching bases. Germline CDR1 SGHDT, CDR2 YYEEEE. This CDR3 contains 16 residues. V lost 2 bases to trimming and J lost 6 bases, with 15 bases between them. In DNA, the CDR3 is TGTGCCAGCAGCTTAGAAACAGGGCTCAGTAATTCACCCCTCCACTTT. This sequence encodes CASSLETGLSNSPLHF.

The sample holds a few counts of this clone. The rearrangement joins TRBV2 to TRBJ2-7; D perhaps matches TRBD2 (5 bases). Germline values: CDR1 SNHLY, CDR2 FYNNEI. Trimming shortened V by 10 bases and J by 0 bases, and 13 bases separated the two germline ends. The CDR3 totals 13 residues. CDR3 in amino acids: CATHAGVSYEQYF. DNA of the CDR3: TGTGCCACCCACGCCGGGGTCTCCTACGAGCAGTACTTC. Full variable domain (remainder filled in from reference TRBV2 and TRBJ2-7): EPEVTQTPSHQVTQMGQEVILRCVPISNHLYFYWYRQILGQKVEFLVSFYNNEISEKSEIFDDQFSVERPDGSNFTLKIRSTKLEDSAMYFCATHAGVSYEQYFGPGTRLTVT.

The chain carries TRBV6-2 or TRBV6-3 and TRBJ1-1, with 9 bases lining up with TRBD1. V gave up 4 bases and J gave up 6 bases; unmatched junction bases: 3. The germline gives CDR1 MNHEY, CDR2 SVGEGT. CDR3 length equals 13 residues. CDR3 sequence (DNA): TGTGCCAGCAGTTCGGGGACAGGGTCTGAAGCTTTCTTT. Its translation is CASSSGTGSEAFF.

V usage is TRBV18 and J usage is TRBJ2-2; no clear D gene. The V and J ends lost 8 bases and 6 bases respectively, with 7 bases between them. The CDR3 is made up of 11 amino acids. The germline gives CDR1 KGHSH, CDR2 LQKENI. This CDR3 reads CASRAAGELFF. CDR3 nucleotide sequence: TGTGCCAGCCGGGCTGCCGGGGAGCTGTTTTTT.

This chain joins TRBV7-8 and TRBJ1-1; TRBD1 might be the D (5 bases). Germline CDR1 is SGHVS and CDR2 is FQNEAQ. Trimming cost V 5 bases and J 2 bases, with 9 bases left between them. This CDR3 comprises 13 residues. The CDR3 DNA reads TGTGCCAGCAGCCGGGACGGAAACACTGAAGCTTTCTTT. Translating gives CASSRDGNTEAFF.

This chain joins TRBV9 and TRBJ2-2; 14 bases agree with TRBD2. Germline V lookup: CDR1 SGDLS, CDR2 YYNGEE. The ends lost 0 bases at V and 6 bases at J; junction bases unmatched: 4. The CDR3 extends over 17 amino acids. For the CDR3, the DNA is TGTGCCAGCAGCGTAGAGGGACTAGCGGGAGTAGCCGGGGAGCTGTTTTTT. Translated: CASSVEGLAGVAGELFF.

This clone was counted a single time. This chain uses TRBV14 with TRBJ1-4; D gene uncertain. The V gene lost 1 base and the J gene lost 2 bases, with 8 bases spanning the gap. The length of the CDR3 is 15 residues. CDR1 and CDR2 from the germline V gene are SGHDN and FVKESK. CDR3 coding DNA: TGTGCCAGCAGCCAAGCTCGGGCCACTAATGAAAAACTGTTTTTT. Its protein product is CASSQARATNEKLFF.

This clone was seen a single time. The chain links TRBV9 to TRBJ2-7; 7 bases agree with TRBD1. After removal of 4 bases from V and 2 bases from J, the junction contained 9 bases not matched to a gene. The CDR3 extends over 15 amino acids. CDR1 is SGDLS and CDR2 is YYNGEE in the germline V gene. CDR3 DNA: TGTGCCAGCAGCCCCCCAGGGGGTGTAACCTACGAGCAGTACTTC. Translation: CASSPPGGVTYEQYF.

The DNA for the CDR3 is TGTGCCAGCAGCCCAGACAGGGACTACGAGCAGTACTTC. It encodes CASSPDRDYEQYF. The chain has TRBV11-3 and TRBJ2-7; 7 nucleotides match TRBD1. The V and J ends lost 5 bases and 3 bases, in that order; junction bases with no gene match: 4. The CDR3 totals 13 residues. The V gene's germline CDR1 is SGHNT and CDR2 YENEEA.

The chain has TRBV18 and TRBJ2-3; TRBD2 aligns across 11 bases. Looked up from germline, CDR1 is KGHSH and CDR2 is LQKENI. This CDR3 spans 17 amino acids. V was clipped by 5 bases and J by 4 bases; unmatched bases: 11. DNA for the CDR3: TGTGCCAGCTCAGCTAGCGGGGGGCACAACGGGGCAGATACGCAGTATTTT. This gives the protein CASSASGGHNGADTQYF.

V and J are TRBV3-1 (or the pseudogene TRBV3-2) and TRBJ2-7; no firm D call. Germline lookup yields CDR1 LGHDT and CDR2 YNNKEL (reference sequence). This CDR3 is built from 11 residues. V lost 7 bases and J lost 4, with 8 bases in between. The CDR3 bases are TGTGCCAGCACCGATCGATACGAGCAGTACTTC. Protein sequence: CASTDRYEQYF.

The gene calls are TRBV7-9 and TRBJ1-2, with 7 positions matching TRBD1. The length of the CDR3 is 14 residues. Trimming removed 1 base from V and 7 bases from J; junction bases left unmatched: 6. Germline V gene sequence: CDR1 SEHNR, CDR2 FQNEAQ (reference sequence). The CDR3: CASSLGGGIGGYTF. CDR3 DNA sequence: TGTGCCAGCAGCTTAGGAGGGGGCATCGGTGGCTACACCTTC.

The sample holds a few counts of this clone. This chain uses TRBV4-2 with TRBJ1-5; unclear D gene. Germline lookup yields CDR1 LGHNA and CDR2 YNFKEQ. Trimming removed 0 bases from V and 0 bases from J, with 6 bases in between. CDR3 size: 15 residues. CDR3 residues: CASSQDPSSNQPQHF. The CDR3 DNA sequence: TGTGCCAGCAGCCAAGACCCAAGTAGCAATCAGCCCCAGCATTTT.

V gene TRBV11-2 combines with J gene TRBJ2-4, with no clear D. This CDR3 spans 14 amino acids. Trimming took off 5 bases at V and 0 bases at J, with 8 bases between the two ends. Germline values: CDR1 SGHAT, CDR2 FQNNGV. CDR3 DNA: TGTGCCAGCAGCACGCGACTAGCCAAAAACATTCAGTACTTC. Translating it yields CASSTRLAKNIQYF.

The chain couples TRBV12-3 or TRBV12-4 to TRBJ1-1, with a tentative D call TRBD1 (5 bases). Trimming removed 3 bases from V and 1 base from J, with 6 bases in between. The CDR3 runs 13 residues. CDR3 sequence reads: CASSFTGNTEAFF. In nucleotides, the CDR3 is TGTGCCAGCAGTTTTACAGGGAACACTGAAGCTTTCTTT.